This T cell receptor (beta chain) is from a study of shared clonotypes between healthy human individuals. Study-level points and caveats: Depth was large, yet rarefaction showed that sorted-subset sequencing was incomplete.

TCRdb keeps only in-frame clones here, not all; method: immunoSEQ multiplex PCR. The sample yields about 2 million clones, about 94% seen once. CD45RO-negative, CCR7-positively selected cells formed the naive CD8 fraction, excluding terminally differentiated effector memory CD45RA+ cells. Regarding this clone: Its antigen is unknown.

The ends lost 4 bases at V and 5 bases at J; junction bases unmatched: 4. This CDR3 region has 13 residues. Germline CDR1 is GTSNPN and CDR2 is SVGIG (reference sequence). V gene TRBV30 combines with J gene TRBJ2-2, with 7 bases that match TRBD1. This sequence originates from a man between 18 and 35 years old in good health. Sequencing input: naive CD8+ T cells sorted from blood. The CDR3 reads CAWIPTGTGELFF. The CDR3 nucleotides read TGTGCCTGGATTCCGACAGGGACCGGGGAGCTGTTTTTT.